This T cell receptor (beta chain) was sequenced in a study of T cells in Graves' hyperthyroidism and ophthalmopathy. In germline, CDR1 is SGHVS, CDR2 FNYEAQ. V shed 5 bases and J shed 7 bases, with 14 bases lying between them. The CDR3 has 13 residues. This sample holds PBMCs from roughly 10 ml fresh peripheral blood. RNA transcripts gave rise to amplified TCR beta CDR3 regions. When the TCR CDR3 underwent first-round RT-PCR, the HTBI primer set was used. MiXCR was run by TCRdb on the multiplex PCR reads, yielding one entry per CDR3 protein. Counted here are hundreds of thousands of distinct CDR3 sequences, under 15% occurring once; the ten biggest clones make up about 3.9%.

The chain is built from TRBV7-6 and TRBJ2-5; tentatively, D is TRBD2 (6 bases). The sequenced sample was blood. This clonotype was sampled from a woman aged 40 to 55 with Graves' ophthalmopathy. Written as DNA, the CDR3 is TGTGCCAGCAGCCCGGGACTGGAGGTGACCCAGTACTTC. Residues: CASSPGLEVTQYF.